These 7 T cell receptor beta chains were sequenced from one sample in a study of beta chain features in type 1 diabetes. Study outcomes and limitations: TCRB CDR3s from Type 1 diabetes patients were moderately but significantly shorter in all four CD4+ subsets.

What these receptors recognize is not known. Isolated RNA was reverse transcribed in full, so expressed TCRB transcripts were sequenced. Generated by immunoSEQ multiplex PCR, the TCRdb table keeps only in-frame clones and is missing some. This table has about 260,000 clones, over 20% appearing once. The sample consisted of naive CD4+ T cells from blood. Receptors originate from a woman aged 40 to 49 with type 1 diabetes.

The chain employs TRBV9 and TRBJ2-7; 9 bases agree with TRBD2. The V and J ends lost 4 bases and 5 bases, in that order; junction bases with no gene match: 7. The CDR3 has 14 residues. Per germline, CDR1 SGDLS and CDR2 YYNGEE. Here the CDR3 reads CASSPMGLAHEQYF. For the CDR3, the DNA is TGTGCCAGCAGCCCTATGGGACTAGCCCACGAGCAGTACTTC.

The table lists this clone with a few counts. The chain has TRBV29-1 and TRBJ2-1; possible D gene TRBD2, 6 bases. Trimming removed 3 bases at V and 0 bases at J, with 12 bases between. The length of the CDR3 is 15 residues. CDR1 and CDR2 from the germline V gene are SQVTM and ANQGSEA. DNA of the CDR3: TGCAGCGTTGAGGGGACTTCGAGCTCCTACAATGAGCAGTTCTTC. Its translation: CSVEGTSSSYNEQFF.

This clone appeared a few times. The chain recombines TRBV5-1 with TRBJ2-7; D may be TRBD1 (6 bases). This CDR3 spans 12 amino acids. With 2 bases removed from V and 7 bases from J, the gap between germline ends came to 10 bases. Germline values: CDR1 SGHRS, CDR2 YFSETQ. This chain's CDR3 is CASSLQGEEQYF. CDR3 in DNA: TGCGCCAGCAGCTTACAGGGAGAGGAGCAGTACTTC.

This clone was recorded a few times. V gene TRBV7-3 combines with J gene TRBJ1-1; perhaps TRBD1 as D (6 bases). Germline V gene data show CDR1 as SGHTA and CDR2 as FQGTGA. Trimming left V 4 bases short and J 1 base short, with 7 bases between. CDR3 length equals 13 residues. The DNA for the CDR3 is TGTGCCAGCAGCTGGACAGCGAACACTGAAGCTTTCTTT. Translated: CASSWTANTEAFF.

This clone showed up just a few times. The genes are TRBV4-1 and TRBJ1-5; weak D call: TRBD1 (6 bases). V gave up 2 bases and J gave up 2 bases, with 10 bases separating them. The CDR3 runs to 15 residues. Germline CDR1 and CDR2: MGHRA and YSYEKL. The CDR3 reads CASSQRPGGNQPQHF. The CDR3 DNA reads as TGCGCCAGCAGCCAACGGCCAGGGGGCAATCAGCCCCAGCATTTT.

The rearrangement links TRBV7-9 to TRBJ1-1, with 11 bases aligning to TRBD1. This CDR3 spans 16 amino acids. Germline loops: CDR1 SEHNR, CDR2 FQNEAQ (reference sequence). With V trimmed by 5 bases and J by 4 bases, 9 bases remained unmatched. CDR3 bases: TGTGCCAGCAGCCACTCGGACAGGGGGCCGGGCACTGAAGCTTTCTTT. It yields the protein CASSHSDRGPGTEAFF.

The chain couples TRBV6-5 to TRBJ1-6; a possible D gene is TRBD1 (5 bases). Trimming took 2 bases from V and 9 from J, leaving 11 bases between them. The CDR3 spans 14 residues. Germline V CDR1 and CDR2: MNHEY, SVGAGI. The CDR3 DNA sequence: TGTGCCAGCAGTTACCAGGGAAGGAGTTCACCCCTCCACTTT. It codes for CASSYQGRSSPLHF.